This T cell receptor beta chain was recorded in a study of blood T cell repertoires in COVID-19. From germline, CDR1 is SGHNT and CDR2 YYREEE (reference sequence). The CDR3 length is 14 residues. V gave up 2 bases and J gave up 1 base, with 6 bases separating them. Profiled with immunoSEQ multiplex PCR; TCRdb holds only in-frame clones, not every one. Of roughly 76,000 clones detected, roughly 90% appear once; the ten largest clones hold roughly 5%. The TCR was taken from a woman aged 55-69 years with active COVID-19. The chain links TRBV5-4 to TRBJ2-2; weak D call: TRBD1 (6 bases). Sequenced sample: peripheral blood. The CDR3, as DNA: TGTGCCAGCAGCTTACAGGGGAACACCGGGGAGCTGTTTTTT. Translated: CASSLQGNTGELFF.